The 2 T cell receptor beta chains presented below share a single source sample, sequenced in a study of vaccination and CD4 T cells after COVID-19. Oncomine TCR Beta short-read sequencing was applied to DNA from cultured CD4+ T cells. TCRdb used MiXCR to reprocess the PCR reads, holding one entry per CDR3 protein. This table has fewer than 13,000 distinct CDR3 sequences, over 55% appearing once. Their antigens are not known. The treatment denotes: approximately 9-day PBMC culture with coronavirus spike peptide pools or control peptides (ViraFEST assay). Specimen: CD4+ T cells from blood, cultured in vitro. All receptors derive from a human donor who had recovered from COVID-19.

This chain links TRBV30 with TRBJ1-2; 10 bases line up with TRBD1. The CDR3 totals 15 residues. V lost 2 bases, J lost 8 bases, and 11 bases stayed unmatched. CDR1 and CDR2 from the germline V gene are GTSNPN and SVGIG (reference sequence). The CDR3 nucleotides are TGTGCCTGGAGTAAGACAGGGGGCGCGGTCAAAGGCTACACCTTC. This translates into CAWSKTGGAVKGYTF.

The chain has TRBV19 and TRBJ1-1; D not certain. CDR1 and CDR2 (germline): LNHDA, SQIVND (reference sequence). V lost 3 bases, J lost 6 bases, and 11 bases lay in between. The CDR3 runs to 13 residues. Written as DNA, the CDR3 is TGTGCCAGTAGTATCCCCTCGTGGGCTGAAGCTTTCTTT. Translated, it gives CASSIPSWAEAFF.